The clone carrying this T cell receptor beta chain has a handful of counts. Its antigen is still unknown. This specimen belongs to a study of T cell repertoires in cytomegalovirus infection. Study-wide context: Recently identified HLA-C-restricted CMV epitopes were used, and well-studied HLA-B-restricted CMV epitopes were used as well. Public TCR beta signatures marked donors with CMV infection and the matching HLA. Study outcomes and limitations: Ex vivo, HLA-C-restricted CMV-specific TCR beta clonotypes prevailed over the rest of the response.

In germline, CDR1 is MDHEN, CDR2 SYDVKM. The CDR3 covers 15 residues. Trimming stripped 5 bases from V and 2 bases from J, with 15 bases between. TCRdb called the reads again in MiXCR, with one record for every CDR3 protein. The sample lists roughly 500,000 distinct CDR3 sequences, under 55% occurring once. The TCR comes from a human donor in good health (CMV status not recorded). Some clones in this sample may be carry-over from other donors' samples. The V and J genes are TRBV28 and TRBJ2-5; weak D call: TRBD2 (6 bases). The sample in question was cultured PBMCs, obtained from culture after CMV antigen stimulation. The DNA for the CDR3 is TGTGCCAGCAGTCCGGGAGCTATTGGTCAAGAGACCCAGTACTTC. As protein: CASSPGAIGQETQYF.